This is a list of T cell receptor beta chains from one sample in a study of blood T cell repertoires in COVID-19. Sequencing was performed with immunoSEQ multiplex PCR; in TCRdb, only in-frame clones are kept and a portion is missing. The sample yields about 190,000 clones, roughly 78% seen once. The sample was peripheral blood. Every receptor here comes from a woman aged 80 or over with active or convalescent COVID-19. The CDR3 runs from the conserved cysteine through the conserved F or W. Each record gives: D gene, V gene, clone size, J gene, CDR3 protein, CDR3 DNA. A D gene is named only where the DNA matches it firmly. Size values are once, few and many counts, or a class for expanded clones, and some rows have none.

D gene: -; V gene: TRBV24-1; clone size: -; J gene: TRBJ2-7; CDR3 protein: CATSDPGQQYEQYF; CDR3 DNA: TGTGCCACCAGTGACCCTGGACAGCAATACGAGCAGTACTTC
D gene: TRBD1; V gene: TRBV5-1; clone size: few; J gene: TRBJ1-5; CDR3 protein: CASSLGQGGQPQHF; CDR3 DNA: TGCGCCAGCAGCCTCGGACAGGGCGGGCAGCCCCAGCATTTT
D gene: -; V gene: TRBV2; clone size: -; J gene: TRBJ1-2; CDR3 protein: CASDISGVAGYTF; CDR3 DNA: TGTGCCAGCGACATCTCAGGGGTGGCTGGCTACACCTTC
D gene: -; V gene: TRBV7-6; clone size: once; J gene: TRBJ2-7; CDR3 protein: CASSLSGGGSYEQYF; CDR3 DNA: TGTGCCAGCAGCTTATCAGGGGGAGGATCCTACGAGCAGTACTTC
D gene: TRBD1; V gene: TRBV12-3/TRBV12-4; clone size: few; J gene: TRBJ1-1; CDR3 protein: CASSLDRDTEAFF; CDR3 DNA: TGTGCCAGCAGTTTGGACAGGGACACTGAAGCTTTCTTT
D gene: -; V gene: TRBV3-1/TRBV3-2; clone size: -; J gene: TRBJ2-4; CDR3 protein: CASSQEQGIKNIQYF; CDR3 DNA: TGTGCCAGCAGCCAAGAACAGGGCATCAAAAACATTCAGTACTTC
D gene: -; V gene: TRBV6-1; clone size: once; J gene: TRBJ1-2; CDR3 protein: CASSEDHRANYGYTF; CDR3 DNA: TGTGCCAGCAGTGAAGACCACAGGGCTAACTATGGCTACACCTTC
D gene: TRBD2; V gene: TRBV28; clone size: few; J gene: TRBJ2-5; CDR3 protein: CASSLIGVLAGEQETQYF; CDR3 DNA: TGTGCCAGCAGTTTGATCGGGGTGCTAGCGGGGGAACAAGAGACCCAGTACTTC
D gene: -; V gene: TRBV5-1; clone size: -; J gene: TRBJ1-1; CDR3 protein: CASSEVIEAFF; CDR3 DNA: TGCGCCAGCAGCGAGGTCATTGAAGCTTTCTTT
D gene: -; V gene: TRBV28; clone size: -; J gene: TRBJ1-3; CDR3 protein: CASSPSPGQSVYGNTIYF; CDR3 DNA: TGTGCCAGCAGTCCGAGCCCCGGACAAAGTGTTTATGGAAACACCATATATTTT
D gene: -; V gene: TRBV20-1; clone size: -; J gene: TRBJ2-2; CDR3 protein: CSATDRPGELFF; CDR3 DNA: TGCAGTGCTACTGACAGGCCCGGGGAGCTGTTTTTT
D gene: TRBD1; V gene: TRBV9; clone size: -; J gene: TRBJ2-2; CDR3 protein: CASSVVGTVPTGELFF; CDR3 DNA: TGTGCCAGCAGCGTAGTTGGGACAGTCCCTACCGGGGAGCTGTTTTTT
D gene: -; V gene: TRBV21-1; clone size: once; J gene: TRBJ2-5; CDR3 protein: CATRQVGGGPQETQYF; CDR3 DNA: TGTGCCACGCGACAGGTGGGCGGCGGACCACAAGAGACCCAGTACTTC
D gene: TRBD1; V gene: TRBV24-1; clone size: -; J gene: TRBJ2-3; CDR3 protein: CATSDPSGDSSTDTQYF; CDR3 DNA: TGTGCCACCAGTGATCCCTCAGGGGACAGCAGCACAGATACGCAGTATTTT
D gene: TRBD1; V gene: TRBV2; clone size: -; J gene: TRBJ1-2; CDR3 protein: CASSWTGQGGYTF; CDR3 DNA: TGTGCCAGCAGCTGGACAGGTCAGGGTGGCTACACCTTC
D gene: TRBD1; V gene: TRBV3-1/TRBV3-2; clone size: -; J gene: TRBJ2-1; CDR3 protein: CASSHSRDRPYNEQFF; CDR3 DNA: TGTGCCAGCAGCCATTCCCGGGACAGGCCCTACAATGAGCAGTTCTTC
D gene: -; V gene: TRBV5-1; clone size: -; J gene: TRBJ1-5; CDR3 protein: CASSLEGEGNQPQHF; CDR3 DNA: TGCGCCAGCAGCTTGGAAGGGGAAGGCAATCAGCCCCAGCATTTT
D gene: TRBD2; V gene: TRBV3-1/TRBV3-2; clone size: -; J gene: TRBJ2-1; CDR3 protein: CASSAVAGGPNEQFF; CDR3 DNA: TGTGCCAGCAGCGCGGTAGCGGGGGGGCCCAATGAGCAGTTCTTC
D gene: -; V gene: TRBV11-3; clone size: -; J gene: TRBJ2-5; CDR3 protein: CASSLGGKETQYF; CDR3 DNA: TGTGCCAGCAGCTTAGGTGGCAAAGAGACCCAGTACTTC
D gene: -; V gene: TRBV5-4; clone size: -; J gene: TRBJ2-3; CDR3 protein: CASSLDRVGVTDTQYF; CDR3 DNA: TGTGCCAGCAGCTTGGACAGGGTGGGTGTCACAGATACGCAGTATTTT
D gene: TRBD1; V gene: TRBV11-3; clone size: -; J gene: TRBJ1-3; CDR3 protein: CASSLTTRGNTIYF; CDR3 DNA: TGTGCCAGCAGCTTAACAACCAGGGGGAACACCATATATTTT
D gene: -; V gene: TRBV5-1; clone size: -; J gene: TRBJ1-2; CDR3 protein: CASSQPGREGYTF; CDR3 DNA: TGCGCCAGCAGCCAGCCGGGAAGAGAAGGCTACACCTTC
D gene: TRBD1; V gene: TRBV28; clone size: few; J gene: TRBJ2-6; CDR3 protein: CAISTPRTGSSGANVLTF; CDR3 DNA: TGTGCCATCTCCACACCCCGGACAGGGTCCTCTGGGGCCAACGTCCTGACTTTC
D gene: -; V gene: TRBV24-1; clone size: -; J gene: TRBJ2-5; CDR3 protein: CATSYAGSTQYF; CDR3 DNA: TGTGCCACCAGTTATGCAGGTTCGACCCAGTACTTC
D gene: -; V gene: TRBV5-1; clone size: -; J gene: TRBJ1-3; CDR3 protein: CASSLNGVSGNTIYF; CDR3 DNA: TGCGCCAGCAGCTTGAACGGGGTTTCTGGAAACACCATATATTTT
D gene: -; V gene: TRBV29-1; clone size: -; J gene: TRBJ2-4; CDR3 protein: CSVEVFGGQAKNIQYF; CDR3 DNA: TGCAGCGTTGAAGTGTTCGGGGGGCAAGCCAAAAACATTCAGTACTTC